A single sample gave rise to the 7 T cell receptor beta chains below, sequenced in a study of cytomegalovirus exposure and HLA in healthy donors. The repertoire was sequenced with immunoSEQ multiplex PCR; TCRdb's copy has only in-frame clones and lacks some. This table has about 58,000 clones, more than 75% appearing once. The sequenced sample consisted of PBMCs. The source is a man younger than 30 in good health and CMV-seronegative.

The genes are TRBV6-5 and TRBJ2-7, with TRBD2 identical over 8 bases. Per the germline V gene, CDR1 is MNHEY and CDR2 is SVGAGI. The CDR3 runs 15 residues. V dropped 0 bases and J dropped 1; count of bases not matched to a gene: 2. The CDR3 here is CASSYSSGSSYEQYF. CDR3 bases: TGTGCCAGCAGTTACTCGAGCGGGAGTTCCTACGAGCAGTACTTC.

The chain links TRBV6-1 to TRBJ1-5; TRBD1 might be the D (5 bases). The CDR3 totals 15 residues. Germline CDR1 MNHNS, CDR2 SASEGT. Trimming pared 1 base from V and 4 bases from J, leaving 11 bases between. The CDR3: CASSEGLGGNQPQHF. The CDR3 DNA is TGTGCCAGCAGTGAAGGTTTGGGGGGGAATCAGCCCCAGCATTTT.

CDR3 in DNA: TGTGCCAGCAGTTTGAGTCTAGCGGGGGGCTACAATGAGCAGTTCTTC. It specifies CASSLSLAGGYNEQFF. J is TRBJ2-1 and V is TRBV6-6; 11 bases are shared with TRBD2. Trimming at V came to 4 bases and at J to 3 bases, leaving 5 bases not matched to a gene. The CDR3 covers 16 residues. Germline lookup yields CDR1 MNHNY and CDR2 SVGAGI (reference sequence).

The rearrangement links TRBV5-1 to TRBJ1-4; 11 bases are shared with TRBD1. V lost 4 bases and J lost 6; bases outside the gene matches: 5. The CDR3 spans 15 residues. CDR1 is SGHRS, CDR2 YFSETQ, per germline. This chain's CDR3 is CASSLTDRGHEKLFF. In DNA, the CDR3 is TGCGCCAGCAGCCTAACGGACAGGGGGCATGAAAAACTGTTTTTT.

The genes are TRBV4-1 and TRBJ2-5, with 9 positions matching TRBD2. The germline gives CDR1 MGHRA, CDR2 YSYEKL. CDR3 size: 14 residues. V was pared by 6 bases and J by 4 bases, with 6 bases of the junction left unmatched. In DNA form, the CDR3 reads TGCGCCAGCAGTCCACTAGCGGGTACAGAGACCCAGTACTTC. Translating gives CASSPLAGTETQYF.

Here the CDR3 DNA reads TGTGCCAGCAGCTACGCGACAGGAGCCTACGAGCAGTACTTC. This encodes CASSYATGAYEQYF. The V gene is TRBV5-6, the J gene TRBJ2-7; tentative D call: TRBD1 (6 bases). Germline lookup yields CDR1 SGHDT and CDR2 YYEEEE. CDR3 length equals 14 residues. V lost 3 bases, J lost 2 bases, and 12 bases lay in between.

The genes are TRBV15 and TRBJ2-3, with 9 bases that match TRBD2. V lost 9 bases to trimming and J lost 5 bases; unmatched junction nucleotides: 6. Germline CDR1 is LNHNV and CDR2 is YYDKDF (reference sequence). The CDR3 spans 13 residues. CDR3 DNA: TGTGCCACAAGCGGGAGGCCCTTAGATACGCAGTATTTT. Translated, it gives CATSGRPLDTQYF.